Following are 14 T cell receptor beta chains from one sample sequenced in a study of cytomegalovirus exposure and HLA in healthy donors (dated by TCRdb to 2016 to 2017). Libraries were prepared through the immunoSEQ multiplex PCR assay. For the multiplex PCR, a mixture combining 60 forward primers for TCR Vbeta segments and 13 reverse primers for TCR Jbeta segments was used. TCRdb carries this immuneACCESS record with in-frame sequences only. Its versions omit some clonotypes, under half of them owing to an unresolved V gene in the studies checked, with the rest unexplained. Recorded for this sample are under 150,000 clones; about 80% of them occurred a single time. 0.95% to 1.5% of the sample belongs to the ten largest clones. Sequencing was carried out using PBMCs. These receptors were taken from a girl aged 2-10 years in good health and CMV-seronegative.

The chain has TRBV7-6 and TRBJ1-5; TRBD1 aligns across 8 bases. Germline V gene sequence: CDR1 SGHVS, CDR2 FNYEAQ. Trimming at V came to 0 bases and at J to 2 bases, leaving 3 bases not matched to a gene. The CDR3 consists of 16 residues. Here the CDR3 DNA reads TGTGCCAGCAGCTTAGCGGTACAGGGGGGCAATCAGCCCCAGCATTTT. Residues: CASSLAVQGGNQPQHF.

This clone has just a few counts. CDR3 in DNA: TGTGCCAGCAGTGATCAACAGGGGGAACGCTACGAGCAGTACTTC. Translating it yields CASSDQQGERYEQYF. The chain uses TRBV25-1 and TRBJ2-7; 8 positions agree with TRBD1. With V trimmed by 3 bases and J by 3 bases, 7 bases remained unmatched. CDR1 is MGHDK and CDR2 is SYGVNS in the germline V gene. The length of the CDR3 is 15 residues.

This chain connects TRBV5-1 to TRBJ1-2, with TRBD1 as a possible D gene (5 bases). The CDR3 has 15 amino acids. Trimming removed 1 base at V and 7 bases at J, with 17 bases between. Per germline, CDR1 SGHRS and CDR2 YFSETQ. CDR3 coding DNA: TGCGCCAGCAGCTTGAATGTAGGGACTAATGGTGGCTACACCTTC. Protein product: CASSLNVGTNGGYTF.

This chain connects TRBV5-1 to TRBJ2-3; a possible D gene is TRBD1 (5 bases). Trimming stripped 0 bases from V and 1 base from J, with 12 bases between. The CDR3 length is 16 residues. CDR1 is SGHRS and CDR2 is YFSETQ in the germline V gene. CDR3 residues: CASSLGGTPGTDTQYF. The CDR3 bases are TGCGCCAGCAGCTTGGGGGGCACCCCAGGCACAGATACGCAGTATTTT.

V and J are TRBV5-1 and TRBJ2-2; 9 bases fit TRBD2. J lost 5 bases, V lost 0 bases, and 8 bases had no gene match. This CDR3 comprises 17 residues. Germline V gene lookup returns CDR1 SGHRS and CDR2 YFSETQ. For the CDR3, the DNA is TGCGCCAGCAGCTTGGTGGCTAGCGGGATGGCGACCGGGGAGCTGTTTTTT. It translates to CASSLVASGMATGELFF.

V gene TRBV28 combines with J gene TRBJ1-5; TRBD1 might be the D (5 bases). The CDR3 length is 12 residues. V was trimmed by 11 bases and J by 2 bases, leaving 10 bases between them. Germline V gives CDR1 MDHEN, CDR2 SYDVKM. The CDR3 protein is CASQGGNQPQHF. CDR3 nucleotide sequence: TGTGCCTCCCAAGGGGGCAATCAGCCCCAGCATTTT.

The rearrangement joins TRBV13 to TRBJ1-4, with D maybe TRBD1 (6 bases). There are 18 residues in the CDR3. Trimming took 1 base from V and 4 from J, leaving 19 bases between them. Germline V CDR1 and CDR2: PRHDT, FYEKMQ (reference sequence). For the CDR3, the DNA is TGTGCCAGCAGCTTAGCTCTAATACGCGGACAGAGTAATGAAAAACTGTTTTTT. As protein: CASSLALIRGQSNEKLFF. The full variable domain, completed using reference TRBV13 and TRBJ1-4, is AAGVIQSPRHLIKEKRETATLKCYPIPRHDTVYWYQQGPGQDPQFLISFYEKMQSDKGSIPDRFSAQQFSDYHSELNMSSLELGDSALYFCASSLALIRGQSNEKLFFGSGTQLSVL.

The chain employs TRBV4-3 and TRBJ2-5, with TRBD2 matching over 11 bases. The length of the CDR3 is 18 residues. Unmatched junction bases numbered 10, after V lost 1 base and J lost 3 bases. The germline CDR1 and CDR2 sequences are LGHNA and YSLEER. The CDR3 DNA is TGCGCCAGCAGCCAAGGAAACATAGCGGGGGGGGCTGAAGAGACCCAGTACTTC. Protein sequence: CASSQGNIAGGAEETQYF.

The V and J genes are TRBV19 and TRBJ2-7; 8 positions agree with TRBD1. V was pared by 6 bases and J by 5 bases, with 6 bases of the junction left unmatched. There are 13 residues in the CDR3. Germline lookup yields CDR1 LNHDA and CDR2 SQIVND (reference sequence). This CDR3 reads CASRKTGANEQYF. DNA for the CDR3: TGTGCCAGTAGGAAGACAGGGGCAAACGAGCAGTACTTC.

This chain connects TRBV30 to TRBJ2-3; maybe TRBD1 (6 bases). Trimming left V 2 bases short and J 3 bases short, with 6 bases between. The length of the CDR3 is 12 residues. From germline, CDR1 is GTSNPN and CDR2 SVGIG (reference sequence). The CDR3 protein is CAWSRGTDTQYF. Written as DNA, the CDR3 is TGTGCCTGGAGTAGGGGGACAGATACGCAGTATTTT.

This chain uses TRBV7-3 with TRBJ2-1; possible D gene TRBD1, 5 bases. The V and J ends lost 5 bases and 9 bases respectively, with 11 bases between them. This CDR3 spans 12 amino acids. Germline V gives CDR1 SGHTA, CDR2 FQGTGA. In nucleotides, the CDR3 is TGTGCCAGCAGCCCAGGGCCCGGTGAGCAGTTCTTC. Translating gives CASSPGPGEQFF.

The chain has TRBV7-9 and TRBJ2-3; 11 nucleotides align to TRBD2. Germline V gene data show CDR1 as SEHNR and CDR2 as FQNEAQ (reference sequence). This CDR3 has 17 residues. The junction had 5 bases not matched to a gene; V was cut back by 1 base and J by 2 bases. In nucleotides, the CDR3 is TGTGCCAGCAGCTTAGTAGCTAGCGGGGGGACCACAGATACGCAGTATTTT. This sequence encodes CASSLVASGGTTDTQYF.

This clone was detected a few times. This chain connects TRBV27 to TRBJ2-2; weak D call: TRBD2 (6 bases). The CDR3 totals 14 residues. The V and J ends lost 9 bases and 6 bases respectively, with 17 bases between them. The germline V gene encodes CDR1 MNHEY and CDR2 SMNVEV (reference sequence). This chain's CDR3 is CASRTNHMAGELFF. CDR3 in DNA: TGTGCCAGTAGGACTAATCATATGGCCGGGGAGCTGTTTTTT.

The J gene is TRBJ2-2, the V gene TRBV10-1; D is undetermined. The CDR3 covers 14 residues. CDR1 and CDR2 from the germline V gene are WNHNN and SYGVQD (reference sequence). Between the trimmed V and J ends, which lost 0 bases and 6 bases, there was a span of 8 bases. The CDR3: CASSESRSAGELFF. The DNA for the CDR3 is TGCGCCAGCAGTGAGTCTCGGTCGGCCGGGGAGCTGTTTTTT.